At least ten counts were recorded for the clone carrying this TCR beta chain. Its antigen is currently unknown. J was trimmed by 3 bases and V by 7 bases; bases with no gene match: 6. The CDR3 sequence is 13 residues long. From germline, CDR1 is SQVTM and CDR2 ANQGSEA. Patients with ophthalmopathy all had a Clinical Activity Score of at least 3, a NOSPECS grade of at least 4 and duration under 3 months. This record comes from a study of T cells in Graves' hyperthyroidism and ophthalmopathy. General observations from the study: Expanded thyroid clonotypes (above 0.001) were mostly also found in blood.

What was amplified from RNA transcripts were TCR beta CDR3 regions. The TCR CDR3 first-round RT-PCR relied on the HTBI primer set. TCRdb independently ran MiXCR on the multiplex PCR reads; one entry per CDR3 protein. This sample has under 400,000 distinct CDR3 sequences, with approximately 18% found just once. What was sequenced was blood. The TCR originated in a middle-aged woman with Graves' ophthalmopathy. V gene TRBV29-1 combines with J gene TRBJ2-1, with 7 bases matching TRBD1. Here the CDR3 DNA reads TGCAGCGCCCATGACAGGGACTACAATGAGCAGTTCTTC. It specifies CSAHDRDYNEQFF.